Below, 24 T cell receptor beta chains from the same sample are listed, as sequenced in a study of T cell responses to AZD1222 COVID-19 vaccine. The data were produced by immunoSEQ multiplex PCR, yet TCRdb's version contains in-frame clones alone and is incomplete. The profile shows 100,000 to 120,000 clones, about nine tenths of them singletons. The sequenced sample was peripheral blood, obtained on day 0 of AZD1222 vaccination. The receptors stem from an adult in good health.

This clone has only one observation. This chain uses TRBV11-2 with TRBJ1-1; D remains unclear. This CDR3 contains 14 residues. CDR1 and CDR2 (germline): SGHAT, FQNNGV. V was cut by 1 base and J by 1 base, with 7 bases left in between. The CDR3 bases are TGTGCCAGCAGCTTAGGGAGCTGGAACACTGAAGCTTTCTTT. Its translation: CASSLGSWNTEAFF.

This clone was counted a single time. The rearrangement uses TRBV5-1 and TRBJ1-2; 8 nucleotides line up with TRBD1. Per the germline V gene, CDR1 is SGHRS and CDR2 is YFSETQ. V lost 0 bases to trimming and J lost 3 bases; unmatched junction nucleotides: 4. This CDR3 region has 15 residues. The CDR3 sequence: CASSLAPGGDYGYTF. DNA for the CDR3: TGCGCCAGCAGCTTGGCGCCAGGGGGCGACTATGGCTACACCTTC.

V usage is TRBV7-2 and J usage is TRBJ1-4; D uncertain. Trimming stripped 3 bases from V and 10 bases from J, with 18 bases between. The CDR3 is made up of 15 amino acids. The germline V gene encodes CDR1 SGHTA and CDR2 FQGNSA. The CDR3 DNA sequence: TGTGCCAGCAGCTTCGGCGGGGTAGATACGGTAAAACTGTTTTTT. This gives the protein CASSFGGVDTVKLFF.

This clone was seen a single time. The chain combines TRBV7-2 with TRBJ1-4; D remains unclear. V was shortened by 5 bases and J by 3 bases, with 13 bases between the two germline ends. This CDR3 has 15 residues. The germline CDR1 and CDR2 sequences are SGHTA and FQGNSA. The CDR3 DNA is TGTGCCAGCAGCACGGGAAGTGTGGCTAATGAAAAACTGTTTTTT. Its protein product is CASSTGSVANEKLFF.

CDR3 nucleotides: TGCGCCAGCAGCCAGGTCCCGCAGGCTGAAGCTTTCTTT. Its protein product is CASSQVPQAEAFF. The J gene is TRBJ1-1, the V gene TRBV4-1; D is uncertain. Trimming cost V 3 bases and J 6 bases, with 11 bases left between them. Germline V lookup: CDR1 MGHRA, CDR2 YSYEKL. This CDR3 has 13 residues.

This sequence joins TRBV19 and TRBJ1-2; 8 nucleotides align to TRBD1. After removal of 3 bases from V and 2 bases from J, the junction contained 5 bases not matched to a gene. The CDR3 spans 15 residues. Germline CDR1 and CDR2: LNHDA and SQIVND (reference sequence). CDR3 protein: CASSMWDRLNYGYTF. The CDR3 DNA sequence: TGTGCCAGTAGTATGTGGGACAGGCTCAACTATGGCTACACCTTC.

The chain links TRBV7-2 to TRBJ2-1; 10 bases align to TRBD2. V lost 7 bases to trimming and J lost 6 bases; unmatched junction nucleotides: 12. The length of the CDR3 is 16 residues. Per germline, CDR1 SGHTA and CDR2 FQGNSA. The CDR3 reads CASNRRASGGPNEQFF. The CDR3 region has the DNA TGTGCCAGCAACAGAAGAGCTAGCGGGGGACCCAATGAGCAGTTCTTC.

This clone was counted once. The CDR3 is CASSTNCYSYNEQFF. The DNA of the CDR3 is TGTGCCAGCAGCACCAACTGTTACTCCTACAATGAGCAGTTCTTC. The gene calls are TRBV21-1 and TRBJ2-1; the D call TRBD2 from the table was never checked on the DNA. TRBV21-1 constitutes a pseudogene. The CDR3 runs to 15 residues.

This clone appeared once. This sequence joins TRBV4-1 and TRBJ1-5; TRBD1 matches at 7 bases. Trimming cost V 3 bases and J 3 bases; bases outside gene matches: 5. Germline values: CDR1 MGHRA, CDR2 YSYEKL. The CDR3 is made up of 15 amino acids. The CDR3 loop reads CASSHFDRDNQPQHF. The CDR3 region has the DNA TGCGCCAGCAGCCATTTCGACAGGGACAATCAGCCCCAGCATTTT.

The V and J genes are TRBV5-4 and TRBJ1-2, with D tentatively TRBD1 (6 bases). Per germline, CDR1 SGHNT and CDR2 YYREEE (reference sequence). This CDR3 contains 14 residues. V dropped 6 bases and J dropped 5 bases, with 17 bases sitting between them. This chain's CDR3 is CASTPGQNIYGYTF. The DNA of the CDR3 is TGTGCCAGCACCCCCGGACAGAACATTTATGGCTACACCTTC.

V and J are TRBV5-1 and TRBJ1-1; D might be TRBD1 (5 bases). The germline V gene encodes CDR1 SGHRS and CDR2 YFSETQ. V gave up 1 base and J gave up 4 bases, with 14 bases separating them. The CDR3 runs to 15 residues. The CDR3 DNA reads TGCGCCAGCAGCTTGCTTGCTGGGGCGGGCACTGAAGCTTTCTTT. It yields the protein CASSLLAGAGTEAFF.

The rearrangement links TRBV6-5 to TRBJ1-1; D unclear. Germline V CDR1 and CDR2: MNHEY, SVGAGI. The CDR3 runs to 15 residues. V was shortened by 0 bases and J by 0 bases, with 8 bases between the two germline ends. As DNA, the CDR3 is TGTGCCAGCAGTTACTCGGACGGACTGAACACTGAAGCTTTCTTT. It translates to CASSYSDGLNTEAFF.

The chain uses TRBV19 and TRBJ2-3, with D perhaps matching TRBD2 (6 bases). The V end lost 1 base, the J end lost 1 base, and 12 bases lay between the germline ends. This CDR3 is built from 16 residues. Germline CDR1 LNHDA, CDR2 SQIVND (reference sequence). DNA for the CDR3: TGTGCCAGTAGTATAGGAGTTTCTAGCGGCACAGATACGCAGTATTTT. As protein: CASSIGVSSGTDTQYF.

This clone is categorized as medium-sized. The J gene is TRBJ1-2, the V gene TRBV19, with D unresolved. Germline CDR1 LNHDA, CDR2 SQIVND (reference sequence). V was shortened by 1 base and J by 6 bases, with 15 bases between the two germline ends. CDR3 size: 15 residues. The chain's CDR3 is CASSIVPGPLDGYTF. The CDR3 DNA reads as TGTGCCAGTAGTATAGTCCCGGGCCCCTTGGATGGCTACACCTTC.

This clone was picked up one time. CDR3 in DNA: TGTGCCAGCAGCTTATATGGACGGGAAAACTATGGCTACACCTTC. It yields the protein CASSLYGRENYGYTF. The rearrangement links TRBV7-9 to TRBJ1-2; D unresolved. This CDR3 is built from 15 residues. Per germline, CDR1 SEHNR and CDR2 FQNEAQ (reference sequence). Trimming shortened V by 2 bases and J by 2 bases, and 12 bases separated the two germline ends.

The V gene is TRBV6-5, the J gene TRBJ1-1; 9 positions agree with TRBD1. V shed 0 bases, J shed 6 bases, and the junction held 5 bases outside the gene matches. Germline CDR1 reads MNHEY; CDR2 reads SVGAGI. The CDR3 is made up of 15 amino acids. In nucleotides, the CDR3 is TGTGCCAGCAGTTACTCGATTGGGACAGGGTCTGAAGCTTTCTTT. It is translated as CASSYSIGTGSEAFF.

This chain connects TRBV7-9 to TRBJ2-1, with no clear D. Germline V gene data show CDR1 as SEHNR and CDR2 as FQNEAQ (reference sequence). The CDR3 sequence is 15 residues long. The V end was cut by 5 bases, the J end by 8 bases, with 19 bases between. The CDR3 nucleotides read TGTGCCAGCAGCCCCGAGGCCCCCAGAGTTCATGAGCAGTTCTTC. Its protein product is CASSPEAPRVHEQFF.

In this sample, this clone turned up once. This chain connects TRBV19 to TRBJ1-1; D remains unclear. Germline V gene data show CDR1 as LNHDA and CDR2 as SQIVND (reference sequence). V lost 2 bases and J 2 bases, leaving 9 bases between the germline ends. The CDR3 length is 14 residues. CDR3 sequence: CASSITDSNTEAFF. The CDR3 DNA reads as TGTGCCAGTAGTATAACAGATTCAAACACTGAAGCTTTCTTT.

This chain uses TRBV23-1 with TRBJ2-7; TRBD1 agrees at 8 bases. TRBV23-1 carries the ORF label, with uncertain function. J lost 5 bases, V lost 4 bases, and 13 bases had no gene match. The CDR3 contains 16 residues. CDR3 protein: CASSRAPGQEGNEQYF. For the CDR3, the DNA is TGCGCCAGCAGTCGGGCTCCGGGACAGGAGGGCAACGAGCAGTACTTC.

The gene calls are TRBV7-8 and TRBJ2-1, with D unresolved. The CDR3 is 14 amino acids. V lost 6 bases, J lost 3 bases, and 12 bases lay in between. Germline V gene sequence: CDR1 SGHVS, CDR2 FQNEAQ. The CDR3 DNA follows: TGTGCCAGCAGTTTTGACCCGATCTACAATGAGCAGTTCTTC. Its translation is CASSFDPIYNEQFF.

This chain connects TRBV25-1 to TRBJ2-7; 9 bases line up with TRBD1. Germline values: CDR1 MGHDK, CDR2 SYGVNS. CDR3 length equals 14 residues. V dropped 3 bases and J dropped 5; count of bases not matched to a gene: 5. CDR3 sequence (DNA): TGTGCCAGCAGTGAGGGGACAGGGCGAAACGAGCAGTACTTC. It yields the protein CASSEGTGRNEQYF.

The CDR3 sequence is CASSLGRTMNTEAFF. In DNA, the CDR3 is TGCGCCAGCAGCTTGGGACGGACCATGAACACTGAAGCTTTCTTT. The rearrangement joins TRBV5-1 to TRBJ1-1; D is unresolved. Germline CDR1 reads SGHRS; CDR2 reads YFSETQ. Trimming left V 0 bases short and J 0 bases short, with 9 bases between. The CDR3 loop spans 15 amino acids.

This clone was counted between two and nine times. This rearrangement joins TRBV11-2 to TRBJ2-7; 7 bases fit TRBD1. In germline, CDR1 is SGHAT, CDR2 FQNNGV. The CDR3 is made up of 16 amino acids. V was pared by 3 bases and J by 0 bases, with 8 bases of the junction left unmatched. Here the CDR3 reads CASSFVGTVNSYEQYF. CDR3 nucleotides: TGTGCCAGCAGCTTTGTCGGGACAGTTAACTCCTACGAGCAGTACTTC.

The chain links TRBV29-1 to TRBJ1-2; D unclear. The CDR3 totals 11 residues. V dropped 7 bases and J dropped 4 bases, with 10 bases sitting between them. CDR1 and CDR2 from the germline V gene are SQVTM and ANQGSEA. The CDR3 region is CSGLTTYGYTF. As DNA, the CDR3 is TGCAGCGGCCTAACCACCTATGGCTACACCTTC.